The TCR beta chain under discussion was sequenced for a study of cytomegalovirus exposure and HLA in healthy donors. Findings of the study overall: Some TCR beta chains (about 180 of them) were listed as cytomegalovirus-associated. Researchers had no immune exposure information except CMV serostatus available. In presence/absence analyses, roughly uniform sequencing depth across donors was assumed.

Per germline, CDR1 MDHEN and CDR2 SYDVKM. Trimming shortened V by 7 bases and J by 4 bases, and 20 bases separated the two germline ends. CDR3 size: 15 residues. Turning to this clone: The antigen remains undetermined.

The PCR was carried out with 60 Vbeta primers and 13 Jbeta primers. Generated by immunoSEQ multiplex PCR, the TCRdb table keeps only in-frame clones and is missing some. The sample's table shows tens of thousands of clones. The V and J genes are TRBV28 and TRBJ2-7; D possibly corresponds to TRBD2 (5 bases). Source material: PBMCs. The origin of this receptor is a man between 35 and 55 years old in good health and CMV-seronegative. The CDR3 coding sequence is TGTGCCAGCATTCCTCGGGATATCCAACGGTACGAGCAGTACTTC. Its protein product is CASIPRDIQRYEQYF.